These T cell receptor beta chains were read from a single sample in a study of blood T cell repertoires in COVID-19. This table comes from immunoSEQ multiplex PCR, and its TCRdb copy is limited to in-frame clones, with some not included. The data show roughly 200,000 clones, with around 82% seen just once and about 9% held by the top ten. Sequenced input: peripheral blood. The receptors here all came from a man in his forties with active or convalescent COVID-19. Each CDR3 is given with its conserved first and last residue. The order of the fields is D gene, J gene, clone size, V gene, CDR3 protein, CDR3 DNA. The D gene is left open where the match is weak. A row's size may be missing; if present it is once, few, many or a size class.

d_gene: NA; j_gene: TRBJ1-5; abundance: NA; v_gene: TRBV15; CDR3aa: CATSRGGLPWPQHF; CDR3nt: TGTGCCACCAGCAGAGGGGGGCTACCTTGGCCCCAGCATTTT
d_gene: TRBD1; j_gene: TRBJ2-7; abundance: NA; v_gene: TRBV4-1; CDR3aa: CARGLQGSSYEQYF; CDR3nt: TGCGCCAGGGGCTTACAGGGGTCCTCCTACGAGCAGTACTTC
d_gene: NA; j_gene: TRBJ2-3; abundance: NA; v_gene: TRBV5-8; CDR3aa: CASSIKRAGTDTQYF; CDR3nt: TGTGCCAGCAGCATCAAGCGGGCCGGCACAGATACGCAGTATTTT
d_gene: NA; j_gene: TRBJ1-1; abundance: NA; v_gene: TRBV5-6; CDR3aa: CASSWVGIRERTEAFF; CDR3nt: TGTGCCAGCAGCTGGGTGGGCATCAGGGAACGGACTGAAGCTTTCTTT
d_gene: NA; j_gene: TRBJ2-1; abundance: NA; v_gene: TRBV7-2; CDR3aa: CASSLAPVNYNEQFF; CDR3nt: TGTGCCAGCAGCTTAGCGCCAGTTAACTACAATGAGCAGTTCTTC
d_gene: TRBD1; j_gene: TRBJ1-1; abundance: NA; v_gene: TRBV18; CDR3aa: CASSGGTGVTTEAFF; CDR3nt: TGTGCCAGCTCGGGGGGGACAGGGGTTACGACTGAAGCTTTCTTT
d_gene: TRBD2; j_gene: TRBJ2-2; abundance: NA; v_gene: TRBV4-2; CDR3aa: CASSQAGVGRDTGELFF; CDR3nt: TGTGCCAGCAGCCAGGCCGGTGTGGGGAGGGACACCGGGGAGCTGTTTTTT
d_gene: NA; j_gene: TRBJ1-4; abundance: few; v_gene: TRBV11-3; CDR3aa: CASSSPLEKLFF; CDR3nt: TGTGCCAGCAGCTCCCCTCTCGAAAAACTGTTTTTT
d_gene: TRBD1; j_gene: TRBJ1-4; abundance: NA; v_gene: TRBV18; CDR3aa: CASSSNPGQLNEKLFF; CDR3nt: TGTGCCAGCTCATCAAACCCGGGACAGCTAAATGAAAAACTGTTTTTT
d_gene: TRBD1; j_gene: TRBJ1-5; abundance: NA; v_gene: TRBV5-1; CDR3aa: CASSSGTGVNQPQHF; CDR3nt: TGCGCCAGCAGCTCTGGGACAGGGGTAAATCAGCCCCAGCATTTT
d_gene: TRBD2; j_gene: TRBJ2-1; abundance: NA; v_gene: TRBV5-1; CDR3aa: CASSLGLAEHNEQFF; CDR3nt: TGCGCCAGCAGCTTGGGTCTAGCGGAGCACAATGAGCAGTTCTTC
d_gene: TRBD1; j_gene: TRBJ1-6; abundance: NA; v_gene: TRBV5-1; CDR3aa: CASSLGQGAHSPLHF; CDR3nt: TGCGCCAGCAGCCTCGGACAGGGGGCGCATTCACCCCTCCACTTT
d_gene: TRBD2; j_gene: TRBJ2-1; abundance: NA; v_gene: TRBV2; CDR3aa: CASSEAGGRVDNEQFF; CDR3nt: TGTGCCAGCAGTGAAGCAGGCGGGAGGGTTGATAATGAGCAGTTCTTC
d_gene: NA; j_gene: TRBJ2-1; abundance: NA; v_gene: TRBV18; CDR3aa: CASSPPLRKSESEQFF; CDR3nt: TGTGCCAGCTCACCACCCTTGCGTAAAAGTGAATCTGAGCAGTTCTTC
d_gene: NA; j_gene: TRBJ2-1; abundance: NA; v_gene: TRBV28; CDR3aa: CASSSPYSGLAYNEQFF; CDR3nt: TGTGCCAGCAGTTCACCCTACAGCGGTTTGGCCTACAATGAGCAGTTCTTC
d_gene: TRBD1; j_gene: TRBJ1-4; abundance: NA; v_gene: TRBV2; CDR3aa: CASSAGTALLGEKLFF; CDR3nt: TGTGCCAGCAGTGCCGGGACAGCCCTCCTGGGTGAAAAACTGTTTTTT
d_gene: NA; j_gene: TRBJ1-4; abundance: NA; v_gene: TRBV27; CDR3aa: CASSLRHPGPSEKLFF; CDR3nt: TGTGCCAGCAGTTTAAGGCACCCAGGGCCTAGTGAAAAACTGTTTTTT
d_gene: NA; j_gene: TRBJ2-5; abundance: NA; v_gene: TRBV5-1; CDR3aa: CASSLPANQETQYF; CDR3nt: TGCGCCAGCAGCTTGCCAGCGAACCAAGAGACCCAGTACTTC
d_gene: TRBD2; j_gene: TRBJ2-5; abundance: NA; v_gene: TRBV5-4; CDR3aa: CASSLVGRGGIEETQYF; CDR3nt: TGTGCCAGCAGCTTGGTCGGGAGGGGGGGGATAGAAGAGACCCAGTACTTC
d_gene: TRBD2; j_gene: TRBJ2-3; abundance: NA; v_gene: TRBV3-1/TRBV3-2; CDR3aa: CASSQGGLQNTDTQYF; CDR3nt: TGTGCCAGCAGCCAAGGGGGACTACAGAACACAGATACGCAGTATTTT
d_gene: NA; j_gene: TRBJ1-1; abundance: NA; v_gene: TRBV3-1/TRBV3-2; CDR3aa: CASSASRGGNAEAFF; CDR3nt: TGTGCCAGCAGCGCGTCGCGGGGCGGTAACGCTGAAGCTTTCTTT
d_gene: NA; j_gene: TRBJ1-1; abundance: few; v_gene: TRBV19; CDR3aa: CASMGRTEAFF; CDR3nt: TGTGCCAGTATGGGGAGGACTGAAGCTTTCTTT
d_gene: NA; j_gene: TRBJ1-1; abundance: NA; v_gene: TRBV6-5; CDR3aa: CASSGSYTEAFF; CDR3nt: TGTGCCAGCAGCGGGTCCTACACTGAAGCTTTCTTT
d_gene: TRBD1; j_gene: TRBJ1-2; abundance: NA; v_gene: TRBV7-2; CDR3aa: CASSPRTGGGYTF; CDR3nt: TGTGCCAGCAGCCCAAGGACAGGGGGTGGCTACACCTTC
d_gene: NA; j_gene: TRBJ1-2; abundance: NA; v_gene: TRBV3-1/TRBV3-2; CDR3aa: CASSQDQGQNYGYTF; CDR3nt: TGTGCCAGCAGCCAAGACCAGGGGCAGAACTATGGCTACACCTTC
d_gene: NA; j_gene: TRBJ2-7; abundance: NA; v_gene: TRBV3-1/TRBV3-2; CDR3aa: CASSQDPTGTDEQYF; CDR3nt: TGTGCCAGCAGCCAAGATCCCACAGGGACCGACGAGCAGTACTTC
d_gene: TRBD2; j_gene: TRBJ2-1; abundance: NA; v_gene: TRBV11-3; CDR3aa: CASSPTSGSNEQFF; CDR3nt: TGTGCCAGCAGCCCTACTAGCGGGAGTAATGAGCAGTTCTTC
d_gene: NA; j_gene: TRBJ2-5; abundance: NA; v_gene: TRBV29-1; CDR3aa: CSVESNYQETQYF; CDR3nt: TGCAGCGTTGAATCCAATTACCAAGAGACCCAGTACTTC
d_gene: NA; j_gene: TRBJ2-1; abundance: NA; v_gene: TRBV5-1; CDR3aa: CASSSQSGEQFF; CDR3nt: TGCGCCAGCAGCTCCCAGTCGGGTGAGCAGTTCTTC
d_gene: NA; j_gene: TRBJ1-3; abundance: many; v_gene: TRBV7-6; CDR3aa: CASRSQPIQENTIYF; CDR3nt: TGTGCCAGCCGATCTCAACCCATCCAGGAAAACACCATATATTTT
d_gene: NA; j_gene: TRBJ2-3; abundance: NA; v_gene: TRBV27; CDR3aa: CASSVNRGTDTQYF; CDR3nt: TGTGCCAGCAGCGTGAACAGGGGCACAGATACGCAGTATTTT
d_gene: TRBD1; j_gene: TRBJ1-2; abundance: NA; v_gene: TRBV30; CDR3aa: CAWTRTGESGYTF; CDR3nt: TGTGCCTGGACTAGGACAGGGGAGTCTGGCTACACCTTC
d_gene: NA; j_gene: TRBJ1-1; abundance: NA; v_gene: TRBV25-1; CDR3aa: CASRETAMNTEAFF; CDR3nt: TGTGCCAGCAGAGAGACAGCCATGAACACTGAAGCTTTCTTT
d_gene: NA; j_gene: TRBJ1-2; abundance: NA; v_gene: TRBV24-1; CDR3aa: CATSDPGTSVYGYTF; CDR3nt: TGTGCCACCAGTGACCCCGGGACTTCCGTCTATGGCTACACCTTC
d_gene: TRBD1; j_gene: TRBJ2-5; abundance: NA; v_gene: TRBV6-5; CDR3aa: CASGATGGWEETQYF; CDR3nt: TGTGCCAGCGGGGCGACAGGGGGTTGGGAAGAGACCCAGTACTTC
d_gene: NA; j_gene: TRBJ1-3; abundance: NA; v_gene: TRBV9; CDR3aa: CASSVGDRSSGNTIYF; CDR3nt: TGTGCCAGCAGCGTTGGTGACAGGTCCTCTGGAAACACCATATATTTT
d_gene: NA; j_gene: TRBJ1-6; abundance: NA; v_gene: TRBV3-1/TRBV3-2; CDR3aa: CASSQNPRTGRCNSPLHF; CDR3nt: TGTGCCAGCAGCCAAAACCCCCGCACAGGGCGGTGTAATTCACCCCTCCACTTT
d_gene: TRBD1; j_gene: TRBJ1-3; abundance: NA; v_gene: TRBV24-1; CDR3aa: CATSDRDNTIYF; CDR3nt: TGTGCCACCTCCGACAGGGATAACACCATATATTTT
d_gene: TRBD1; j_gene: TRBJ2-7; abundance: once; v_gene: TRBV18; CDR3aa: CASSPGDRSSYEQYF; CDR3nt: TGTGCCAGCTCCCCGGGGGACAGGAGCTCCTACGAGCAGTACTTC
d_gene: TRBD1; j_gene: TRBJ1-5; abundance: NA; v_gene: TRBV24-1; CDR3aa: CATSGTGVYQPQHF; CDR3nt: TGTGCCACCAGTGGGACAGGGGTTTATCAGCCCCAGCATTTT
d_gene: NA; j_gene: TRBJ2-2; abundance: NA; v_gene: TRBV3-1/TRBV3-2; CDR3aa: CASSQALGAGTGELFF; CDR3nt: TGTGCCAGCAGCCAAGCGTTGGGGGCGGGCACCGGGGAGCTGTTTTTT
d_gene: NA; j_gene: TRBJ2-3; abundance: NA; v_gene: TRBV12-3/TRBV12-4; CDR3aa: CASTEYLTDTQYF; CDR3nt: TGTGCCAGCACTGAGTATCTGACAGATACGCAGTATTTT
d_gene: NA; j_gene: TRBJ1-2; abundance: NA; v_gene: TRBV28; CDR3aa: CASSLITGTSYGYTF; CDR3nt: TGTGCCAGCAGTTTAATCACGGGAACCAGCTATGGCTACACCTTC
d_gene: NA; j_gene: TRBJ1-5; abundance: NA; v_gene: TRBV6-5; CDR3aa: CASRPGQSHNQPQHF; CDR3nt: TGTGCCAGCAGGCCCGGACAGTCCCACAATCAGCCCCAGCATTTT
d_gene: TRBD1; j_gene: TRBJ1-5; abundance: NA; v_gene: TRBV6-1; CDR3aa: CASSERTGGGRQPQHF; CDR3nt: TGTGCCAGCAGTGAAAGGACAGGGGGCGGGAGGCAGCCCCAGCATTTT
d_gene: TRBD1; j_gene: TRBJ2-1; abundance: NA; v_gene: TRBV11-3; CDR3aa: CASSQPGQGSDEQFF; CDR3nt: TGTGCCAGCAGCCAACCCGGACAGGGGAGCGATGAGCAGTTCTTC
d_gene: NA; j_gene: TRBJ2-5; abundance: NA; v_gene: TRBV4-1; CDR3aa: CASSQDLAGYATQYF; CDR3nt: TGCGCCAGCAGCCAAGATCTCGCAGGGTACGCGACCCAGTACTTC
d_gene: TRBD2; j_gene: TRBJ2-7; abundance: NA; v_gene: TRBV30; CDR3aa: CAWSPGTSSEQYF; CDR3nt: TGTGCCTGGAGTCCTGGGACTAGCTCCGAGCAGTACTTC
d_gene: TRBD1; j_gene: TRBJ2-1; abundance: NA; v_gene: TRBV3-1/TRBV3-2; CDR3aa: CASSLTDRGYNEQFF; CDR3nt: TGTGCCAGCAGCCTCACCGACAGGGGGTACAATGAGCAGTTCTTC
d_gene: NA; j_gene: TRBJ2-7; abundance: NA; v_gene: TRBV11-3; CDR3aa: CASSLDHTRFYEQYF; CDR3nt: TGTGCCAGCAGCTTAGATCACACCCGATTCTACGAGCAGTACTTC
d_gene: TRBD1; j_gene: TRBJ2-2; abundance: NA; v_gene: TRBV5-5; CDR3aa: CASSSRQGVTGELFF; CDR3nt: TGTGCCAGCAGCTCGAGACAGGGGGTAACCGGGGAGCTGTTTTTT
d_gene: NA; j_gene: TRBJ2-3; abundance: NA; v_gene: TRBV28; CDR3aa: CASSLRAGDTQYF; CDR3nt: TGTGCCAGCAGTTTACGTGCCGGAGATACGCAGTATTTT
d_gene: NA; j_gene: TRBJ1-2; abundance: few; v_gene: TRBV6-5; CDR3aa: CASSPGFGVGGYTF; CDR3nt: TGTGCCAGCAGCCCGGGATTCGGGGTTGGAGGCTACACCTTC
d_gene: NA; j_gene: TRBJ2-3; abundance: NA; v_gene: TRBV11-2; CDR3aa: CASSLGAGVTDTQYF; CDR3nt: TGTGCCAGCAGCTTGGGGGCAGGAGTCACAGATACGCAGTATTTT
d_gene: NA; j_gene: TRBJ1-3; abundance: NA; v_gene: TRBV21-1; CDR3aa: CASSKATGKRCSGNTIYF; CDR3nt: TGTGCCAGCAGCAAAGCAACAGGGAAGAGATGCTCTGGAAACACCATATATTTT
d_gene: NA; j_gene: TRBJ2-7; abundance: once; v_gene: TRBV11-2; CDR3aa: CASSLDLGSRGAYEQYF; CDR3nt: TGTGCCAGCAGCTTAGATTTGGGTAGCAGGGGCGCCTACGAGCAGTACTTC
d_gene: NA; j_gene: TRBJ1-5; abundance: NA; v_gene: TRBV6-1; CDR3aa: CASSERDSNQPQHF; CDR3nt: TGTGCCAGCAGTGAACGAGATAGCAATCAGCCCCAGCATTTT
d_gene: TRBD1; j_gene: TRBJ2-2; abundance: NA; v_gene: TRBV7-9; CDR3aa: CASSLDPGQGIGELFF; CDR3nt: TGTGCCAGCAGCTTAGACCCCGGACAGGGGATCGGGGAGCTGTTTTTT
d_gene: TRBD1; j_gene: TRBJ2-1; abundance: once; v_gene: TRBV9; CDR3aa: CASSRLTGTAIGGEQFF; CDR3nt: TGTGCCAGCAGCCGCTTAACCGGGACAGCGATCGGTGGTGAGCAGTTCTTC
d_gene: NA; j_gene: TRBJ2-7; abundance: NA; v_gene: TRBV6-5; CDR3aa: CASRQLGAGEDEQYF; CDR3nt: TGTGCCAGCAGGCAGTTGGGGGCGGGGGAGGACGAGCAGTACTTC